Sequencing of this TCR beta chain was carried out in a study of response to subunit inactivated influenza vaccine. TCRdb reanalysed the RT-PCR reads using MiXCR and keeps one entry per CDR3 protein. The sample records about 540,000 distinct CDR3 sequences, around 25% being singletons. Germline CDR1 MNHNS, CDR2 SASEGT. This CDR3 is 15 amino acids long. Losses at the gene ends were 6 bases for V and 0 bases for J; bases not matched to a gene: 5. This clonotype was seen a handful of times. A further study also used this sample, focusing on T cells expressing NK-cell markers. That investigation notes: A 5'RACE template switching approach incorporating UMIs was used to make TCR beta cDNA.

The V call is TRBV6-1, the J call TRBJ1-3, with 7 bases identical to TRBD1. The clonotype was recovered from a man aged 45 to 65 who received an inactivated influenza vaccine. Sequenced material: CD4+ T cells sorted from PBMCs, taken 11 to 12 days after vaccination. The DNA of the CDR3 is TGTGCCAGCAGCGACAGGGCAAGCTCTGGAAACACCATATATTTT. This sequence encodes CASSDRASSGNTIYF.